Listed below are T cell receptor beta chains from one sample, sequenced in a study of beta chain features in type 1 diabetes. Sequenced by immunoSEQ multiplex PCR; TCRdb stores in-frame clones only, minus some. The top ten hold approximately 0.02% of the sample, which has roughly 700,000 clones, roughly 12% seen once. Sequenced: naive CD4+ T cells from blood. Receptors originate from a young man with type 1 diabetes. Each CDR3 is given with its conserved first and last residue. The D gene is left open where the match is weak. Some rows have no size entry. The others give once, few or many, or a class for an expanded clone.

d_call j_call clone_size v_call cdr3_aa cdr3_nt
- TRBJ2-3 - TRBV29-1 CSVRQSSTDTQYF TGCAGCGTAAGACAGAGTAGCACAGATACGCAGTATTTT
- TRBJ2-2 - TRBV7-7 CASSLTGLTGELFF TGTGCTAGCAGCTTAACAGGGCTCACCGGGGAGCTGTTTTTT
TRBD1 TRBJ2-7 - TRBV13 CASSSGQGLIYEQYF TGTGCCAGCAGCTCGGGACAGGGCTTGATCTACGAGCAGTACTTC
- TRBJ2-5 - TRBV11-2 CASSLGGRQETQYF TGTGCCAGCAGCTTAGGGGGCAGACAAGAGACCCAGTACTTC
- TRBJ1-6 few TRBV30 CAWRKFTGSSYNSPLHF TGTGCCTGGAGAAAATTTACAGGGAGCTCCTATAATTCACCCCTCCACTTT
- TRBJ2-2 - TRBV4-2 CASSQDLGRELFF TGTGCCAGCAGCCAAGATCTGGGTAGGGAGCTGTTTTTT
- TRBJ1-1 few TRBV27 CASSLYRGTEAFF TGTGCCAGCAGTTTATATCGCGGGACAGAAGCTTTCTTT
TRBD2 TRBJ2-1 few TRBV7-9 CASSPIGEGYNEQFF TGTGCCAGCAGCCCCATTGGGGAGGGGTACAATGAGCAGTTCTTC
- TRBJ2-3 few TRBV5-1 CASSLASQGGSTDTQYF TGCGCCAGCAGCTTGGCCTCGCAGGGAGGAAGCACAGATACGCAGTATTTT
- TRBJ1-1 - TRBV19 CASSIFREAFF TGTGCCAGTAGTATTTTCCGTGAAGCTTTCTTT
- TRBJ2-7 - TRBV10-3 CAISEYDGYEQYF TGTGCCATCAGTGAGTATGACGGCTACGAGCAGTACTTC
- TRBJ1-1 few TRBV9 CASSPGGSTLMNTEAFF TGTGCCAGCAGCCCCGGGGGGTCGACCTTAATGAACACTGAAGCTTTCTTT
- TRBJ2-4 - TRBV30 CAWSVGGFQKNIQYF TGTGCCTGGAGTGTGGGGGGATTTCAAAAAAACATTCAGTACTTC
- TRBJ1-1 - TRBV5-1 CASSFRGGGTEAFF TGCGCCAGCAGCTTTCGGGGTGGAGGCACTGAAGCTTTCTTT